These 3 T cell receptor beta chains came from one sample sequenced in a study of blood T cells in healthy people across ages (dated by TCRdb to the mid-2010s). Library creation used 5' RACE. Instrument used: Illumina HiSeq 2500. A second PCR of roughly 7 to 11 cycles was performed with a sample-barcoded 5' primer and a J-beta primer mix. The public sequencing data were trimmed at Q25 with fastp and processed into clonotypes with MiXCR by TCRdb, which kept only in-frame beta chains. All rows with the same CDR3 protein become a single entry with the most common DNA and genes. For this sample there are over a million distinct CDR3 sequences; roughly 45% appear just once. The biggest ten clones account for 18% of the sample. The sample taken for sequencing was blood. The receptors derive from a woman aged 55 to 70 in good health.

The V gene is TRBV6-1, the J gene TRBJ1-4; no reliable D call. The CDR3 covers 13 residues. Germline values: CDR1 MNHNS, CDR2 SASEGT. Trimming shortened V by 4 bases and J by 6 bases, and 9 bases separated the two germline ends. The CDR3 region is CASSAPGYEKLFF. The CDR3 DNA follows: TGTGCCAGCAGTGCTCCCGGGTATGAAAAACTGTTTTTT.

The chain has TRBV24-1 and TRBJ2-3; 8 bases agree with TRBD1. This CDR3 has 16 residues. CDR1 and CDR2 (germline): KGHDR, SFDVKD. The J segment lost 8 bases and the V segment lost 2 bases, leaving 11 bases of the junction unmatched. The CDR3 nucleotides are TGTGCCACCAGTGATTCTGGACAGGGAAAACTGGGTACGCAGTATTTT. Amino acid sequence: CATSDSGQGKLGTQYF.

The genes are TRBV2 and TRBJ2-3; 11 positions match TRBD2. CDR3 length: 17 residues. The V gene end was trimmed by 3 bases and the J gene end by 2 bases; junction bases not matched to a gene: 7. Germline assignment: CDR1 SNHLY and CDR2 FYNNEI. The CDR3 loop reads CASSDVRLAGITDTQYF. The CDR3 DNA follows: TGTGCCAGCAGTGACGTGAGACTAGCGGGGATCACAGATACGCAGTATTTT.